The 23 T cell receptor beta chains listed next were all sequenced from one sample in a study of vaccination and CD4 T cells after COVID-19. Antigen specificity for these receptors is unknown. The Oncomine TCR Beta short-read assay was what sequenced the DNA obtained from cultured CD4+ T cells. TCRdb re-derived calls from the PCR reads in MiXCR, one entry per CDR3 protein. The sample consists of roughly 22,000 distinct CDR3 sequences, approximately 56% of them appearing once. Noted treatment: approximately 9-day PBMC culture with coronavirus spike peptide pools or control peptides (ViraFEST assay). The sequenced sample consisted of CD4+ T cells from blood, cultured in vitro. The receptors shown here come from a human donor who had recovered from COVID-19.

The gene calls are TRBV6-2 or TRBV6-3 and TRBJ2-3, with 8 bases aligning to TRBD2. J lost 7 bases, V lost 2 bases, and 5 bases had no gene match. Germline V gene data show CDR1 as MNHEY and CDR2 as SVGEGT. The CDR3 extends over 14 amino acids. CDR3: CASSYGGGYYTQYF. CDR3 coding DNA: TGTGCCAGCAGTTACGGCGGGGGGTATTATACGCAGTATTTT.

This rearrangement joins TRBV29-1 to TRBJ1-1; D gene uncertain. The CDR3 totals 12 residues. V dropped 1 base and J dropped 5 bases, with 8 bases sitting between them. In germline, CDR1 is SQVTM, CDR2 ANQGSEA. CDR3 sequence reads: CSVEAPPTEAFF. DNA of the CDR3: TGCAGCGTTGAAGCCCCCCCGACTGAAGCTTTCTTT.

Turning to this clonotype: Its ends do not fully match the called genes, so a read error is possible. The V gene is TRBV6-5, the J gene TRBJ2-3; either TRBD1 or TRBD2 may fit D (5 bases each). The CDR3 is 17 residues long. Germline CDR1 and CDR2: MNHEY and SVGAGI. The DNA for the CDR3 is TGTGCCAGCAGTTACTCGATCGGGACGGGGAGCACAGATGCGCAGTATTTT. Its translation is CASSYSIGTGSTDAQYF.

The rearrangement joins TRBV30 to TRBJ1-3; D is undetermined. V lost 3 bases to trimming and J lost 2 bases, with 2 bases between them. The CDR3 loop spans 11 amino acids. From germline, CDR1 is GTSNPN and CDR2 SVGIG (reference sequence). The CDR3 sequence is CAWRTGNTIYF. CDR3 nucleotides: TGTGCCTGGAGAACTGGAAACACCATATATTTT.

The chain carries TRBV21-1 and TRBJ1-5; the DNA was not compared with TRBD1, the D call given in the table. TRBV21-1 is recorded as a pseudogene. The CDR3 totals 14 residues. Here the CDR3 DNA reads TGTGCCAGCAGCCCCAGGGGCATCCATCAGCCCCAGCATTTT. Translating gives CASSPRGIHQPQHF.

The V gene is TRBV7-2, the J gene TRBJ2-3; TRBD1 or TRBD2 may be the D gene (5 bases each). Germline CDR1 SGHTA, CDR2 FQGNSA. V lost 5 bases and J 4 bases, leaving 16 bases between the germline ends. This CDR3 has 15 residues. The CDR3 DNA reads TGTGCCAGCAGCCTCCAGGGACCGACAGCAGATACGCAGTATTTT. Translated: CASSLQGPTADTQYF.

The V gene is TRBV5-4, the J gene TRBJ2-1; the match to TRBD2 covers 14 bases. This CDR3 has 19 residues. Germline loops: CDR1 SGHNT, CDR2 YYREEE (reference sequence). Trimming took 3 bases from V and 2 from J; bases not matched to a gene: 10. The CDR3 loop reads CASSSYRTSGRSTYNEQFF. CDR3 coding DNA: TGTGCCAGCAGCTCCTACCGGACTAGCGGGAGGTCTACCTACAATGAGCAGTTCTTC. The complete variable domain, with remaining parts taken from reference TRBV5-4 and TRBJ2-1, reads ETGVTQSPTHLIKTRGQQVTLRCSSQSGHNTVSWYQQALGQGPQFIFQYYREEENGRGNFPPRFSGLQFPNYSSELNVNALELDDSALYLCASSSYRTSGRSTYNEQFFGPGTRLTVL.

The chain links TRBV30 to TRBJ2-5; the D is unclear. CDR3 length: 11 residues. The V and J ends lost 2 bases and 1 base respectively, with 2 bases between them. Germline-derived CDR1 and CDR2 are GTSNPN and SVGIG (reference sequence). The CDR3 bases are TGTGCCTGGAGTCGCCAAGAGACCCAGTACTTC. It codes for CAWSRQETQYF.

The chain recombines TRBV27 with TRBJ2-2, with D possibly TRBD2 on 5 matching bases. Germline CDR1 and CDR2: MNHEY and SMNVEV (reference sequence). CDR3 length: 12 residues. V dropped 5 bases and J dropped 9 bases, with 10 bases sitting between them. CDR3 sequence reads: CASSVPGRELFF. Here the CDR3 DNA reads TGTGCCAGCAGTGTCCCGGGGAGGGAGCTGTTTTTT.

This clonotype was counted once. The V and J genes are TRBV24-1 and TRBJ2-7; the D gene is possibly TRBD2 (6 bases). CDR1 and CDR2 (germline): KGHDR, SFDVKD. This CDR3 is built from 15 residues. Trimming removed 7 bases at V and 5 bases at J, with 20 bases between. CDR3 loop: CATSLSGDSRDEQYF. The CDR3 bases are TGTGCCACCAGCCTTTCGGGGGATTCTCGGGACGAGCAGTACTTC.

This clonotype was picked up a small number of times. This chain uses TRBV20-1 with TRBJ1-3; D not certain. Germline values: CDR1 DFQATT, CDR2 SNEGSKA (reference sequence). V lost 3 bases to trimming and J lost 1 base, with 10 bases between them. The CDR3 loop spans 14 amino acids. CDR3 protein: CSASRGQSGNTIYF. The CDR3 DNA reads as TGCAGTGCTAGCAGAGGGCAGTCTGGAAACACCATATATTTT.

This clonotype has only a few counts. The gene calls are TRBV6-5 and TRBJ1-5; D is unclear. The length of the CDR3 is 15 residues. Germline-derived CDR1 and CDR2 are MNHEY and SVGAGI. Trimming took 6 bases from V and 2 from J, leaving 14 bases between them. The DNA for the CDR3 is TGTGCCAGCAGGTACGAGGGAATCGGCAATCAGCCCCAGCATTTT. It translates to CASRYEGIGNQPQHF.

The CDR3 region has the DNA TGCAGTGCTCTAGACAGGGGAAGCCCCTACAATGAGCAGTTCTTC. It encodes CSALDRGSPYNEQFF. The chain couples TRBV20-1 to TRBJ2-1; 8 bases align to TRBD1. J lost 2 bases, V lost 5 bases, and 8 bases had no gene match. Germline V lookup: CDR1 DFQATT, CDR2 SNEGSKA (reference sequence). The CDR3 has 15 residues.

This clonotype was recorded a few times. This CDR3 is CSARFRDQETQYF. The CDR3 nucleotides read TGCAGTGCTAGGTTCCGGGACCAAGAGACCCAGTACTTC. The chain links TRBV20-1 to TRBJ2-5; no reliable D call. Trimming removed 3 bases at V and 0 bases at J, with 8 bases between. This CDR3 contains 13 residues. Germline V gene lookup returns CDR1 DFQATT and CDR2 SNEGSKA (reference sequence).

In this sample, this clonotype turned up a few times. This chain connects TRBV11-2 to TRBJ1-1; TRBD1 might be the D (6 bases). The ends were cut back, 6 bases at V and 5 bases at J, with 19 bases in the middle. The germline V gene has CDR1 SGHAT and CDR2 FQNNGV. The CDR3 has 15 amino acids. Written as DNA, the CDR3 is TGTGCCAGCAGTCACGCTGGGGGCGTTTGGACTGAAGCTTTCTTT. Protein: CASSHAGGVWTEAFF.

The CDR3 DNA reads TGTGCCAGCAGCGAAAACAGGCCCAACTATGGCTACACCTTC. Residues: CASSENRPNYGYTF. J is TRBJ1-2 and V is TRBV11-2; D possibly corresponds to TRBD1 (5 bases). This CDR3 region has 14 residues. V lost 5 bases and J lost 2, with 12 bases in between. CDR1 is SGHAT, CDR2 FQNNGV, per germline.

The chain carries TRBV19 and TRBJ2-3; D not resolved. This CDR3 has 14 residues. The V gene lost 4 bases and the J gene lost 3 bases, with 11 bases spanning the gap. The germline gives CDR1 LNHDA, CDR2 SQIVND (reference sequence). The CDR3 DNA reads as TGTGCCAGTAGTACGCCTGGGATAACAGATACGCAGTATTTT. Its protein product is CASSTPGITDTQYF.

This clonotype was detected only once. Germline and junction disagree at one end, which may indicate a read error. CDR3 in DNA: TGTGTCACCAGCAGAGATCCTAAGAGCTCCTACGAGCAGTACTTC. Protein: CVTSRDPKSSYEQYF. The chain has TRBV15 and TRBJ2-7; D not resolved. The CDR3 sequence is 15 residues long. The germline V gene has CDR1 LNHNV and CDR2 YYDKDF (reference sequence).

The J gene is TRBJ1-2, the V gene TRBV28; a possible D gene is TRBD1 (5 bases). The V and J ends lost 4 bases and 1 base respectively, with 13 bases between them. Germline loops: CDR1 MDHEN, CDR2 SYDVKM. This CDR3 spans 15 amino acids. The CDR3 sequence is CASSSQGEGNYGYTF. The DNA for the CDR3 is TGTGCCAGCAGTTCGCAGGGTGAAGGTAACTATGGCTACACCTTC.

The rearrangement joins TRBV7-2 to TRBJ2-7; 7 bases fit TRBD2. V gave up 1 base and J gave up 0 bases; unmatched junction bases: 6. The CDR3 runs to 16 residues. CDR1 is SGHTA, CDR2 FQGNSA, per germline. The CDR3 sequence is CASSLGAASGSYEQYF. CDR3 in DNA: TGTGCCAGCAGCTTAGGAGCGGCTAGCGGCTCCTACGAGCAGTACTTC.

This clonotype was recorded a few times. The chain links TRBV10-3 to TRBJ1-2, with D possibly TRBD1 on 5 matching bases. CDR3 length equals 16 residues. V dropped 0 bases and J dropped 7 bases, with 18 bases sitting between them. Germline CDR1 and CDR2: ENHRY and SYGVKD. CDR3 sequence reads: CAISESWGGVQSGYTF. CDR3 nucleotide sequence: TGTGCCATCAGTGAGTCTTGGGGGGGAGTACAGTCTGGCTACACCTTC.

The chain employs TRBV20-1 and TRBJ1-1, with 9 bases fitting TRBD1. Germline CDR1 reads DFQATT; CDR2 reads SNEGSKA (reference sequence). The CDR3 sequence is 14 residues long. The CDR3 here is CRPAQGAMNTEAFF. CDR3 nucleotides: TGCAGACCAGCACAGGGGGCCATGAACACTGAAGCTTTCTTT.

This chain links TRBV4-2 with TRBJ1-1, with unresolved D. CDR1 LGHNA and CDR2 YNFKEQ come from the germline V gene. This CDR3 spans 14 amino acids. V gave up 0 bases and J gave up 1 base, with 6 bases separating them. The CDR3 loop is CASSQERQNTEAFF. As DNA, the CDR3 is TGTGCCAGCAGCCAAGAGCGGCAGAACACTGAAGCTTTCTTT.